This T cell receptor beta chain emerged from a study of T cells after yellow fever vaccination. Background on the study: It was SMART-Seq v4 Ultra Low Input that prepared the fractions with low cell numbers.

From germline, CDR1 is MNHEY and CDR2 SVGAGI. The CDR3 sequence is 14 residues long. With 9 bases clipped from V and 4 bases from J, the junction kept 9 bases outside the gene matches. Study results and limitations: Booster sampling recovered most clones from primary vaccination (around 96% CD4, approximately 88% CD8).

This clonotype occurred many times. Its antigen is still unknown. Template switching with 5'RACE generated the TCR cDNA and added a universal primer site and UMIs. MiXCR, run by TCRdb on the 5' RACE reads, gives a single entry per CDR3 protein. The sample yields about 170,000 distinct CDR3 sequences, 5.5% to 8% seen once. This TCR came from a man between 18 and 35 years old who received the YFV17D yellow fever vaccine. The chain is built from TRBV6-5 and TRBJ1-3; 7 bases are a match to TRBD1. Here the sequenced sample was CD4+ T cells sorted from PBMCs, taken on the day of the first yellow fever vaccination. The CDR3 coding sequence is TGTGCCAGTGTCAAGAAGGGGGCCGGAAACACCATATATTTT. This gives the protein CASVKKGAGNTIYF.